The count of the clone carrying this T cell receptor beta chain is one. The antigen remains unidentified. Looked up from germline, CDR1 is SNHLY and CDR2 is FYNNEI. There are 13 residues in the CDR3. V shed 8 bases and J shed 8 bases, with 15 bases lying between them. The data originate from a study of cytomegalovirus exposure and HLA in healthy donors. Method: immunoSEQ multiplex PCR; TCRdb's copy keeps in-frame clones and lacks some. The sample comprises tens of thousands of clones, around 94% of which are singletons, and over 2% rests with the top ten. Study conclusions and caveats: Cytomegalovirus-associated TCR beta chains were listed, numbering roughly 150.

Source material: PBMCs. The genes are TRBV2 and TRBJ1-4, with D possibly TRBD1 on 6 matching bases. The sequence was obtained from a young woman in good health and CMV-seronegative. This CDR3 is CASRSRDTEKLFF. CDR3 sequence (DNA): TGTGCCAGCCGGTCCCGGGACACGGAAAAACTGTTTTTT.